The 32 T cell receptor beta chains in this list originate from one sample, sequenced in a study of STAT5B mutations in CD4+ large granular lymphocyte leukemia. Assay: immunoSEQ multiplex PCR; the TCRdb copy retains only in-frame clones and omits some. The sample yields about 45,000 clones, 80% to 90% seen once. Sequenced input: CD4+ T cells from blood buffy coats. All receptors derive from a human donor in good health.

The chain employs TRBV9 and TRBJ1-1; unclear D gene. With 0 bases removed from V and 2 bases from J, the gap between germline ends came to 11 bases. Germline V lookup: CDR1 SGDLS, CDR2 YYNGEE. This CDR3 is built from 15 residues. The CDR3 region is CASSVEPRFNTEAFF. In DNA, the CDR3 is TGTGCCAGCAGCGTAGAGCCCAGATTCAACACTGAAGCTTTCTTT. Full variable domain (rest looked up from reference TRBV9 and TRBJ1-1): DSGVTQTPKHLITATGQRVTLRCSPRSGDLSVYWYQQSLDQGLQFLIQYYNGEERAKGNILERFSAQQFPDLHSELNLSSLELGDSALYFCASSVEPRFNTEAFFGQGTRLTVV.

This rearrangement joins TRBV19 to TRBJ1-2, with D perhaps matching TRBD1 (5 bases). V lost 5 bases to trimming and J lost 7 bases, with 20 bases between them. The germline gives CDR1 LNHDA, CDR2 SQIVND (reference sequence). The CDR3 spans 15 residues. The CDR3 coding sequence is TGTGCCAGTAGTCCAGGGACCGGGTATGGTTCTGGCTACACCTTC. Residues: CASSPGTGYGSGYTF.

This clone was seen only a few times. V usage is TRBV27 and J usage is TRBJ1-1; 10 bases line up with TRBD1. CDR1 and CDR2 (germline): MNHEY, SMNVEV (reference sequence). CDR3 size: 15 residues. V trimming: 4 bases; J trimming: 1 base; junction bases outside the gene matches: 3. CDR3 region: CASSSRTGGNTEAFF. CDR3 DNA sequence: TGTGCCAGCAGTTCCAGGACAGGGGGGAACACTGAAGCTTTCTTT.

The chain couples TRBV28 to TRBJ1-3; the match to TRBD1 covers 8 bases. The germline V gene has CDR1 MDHEN and CDR2 SYDVKM. The CDR3 extends over 15 amino acids. After removal of 5 bases from V and 4 bases from J, the junction contained 7 bases not matched to a gene. CDR3 sequence reads: CASSGHRGSGNTIYF. The DNA of the CDR3 is TGTGCCAGCAGTGGCCACAGGGGGTCAGGAAACACCATATATTTT.

This chain uses TRBV19 with TRBJ2-7, with 8 bases that match TRBD1. After removal of 6 bases from V and 4 bases from J, the junction contained 14 bases not matched to a gene. Germline V lookup: CDR1 LNHDA, CDR2 SQIVND (reference sequence). This CDR3 contains 16 residues. The CDR3 sequence is CASRLDRAATGYEQYF. CDR3 nucleotide sequence: TGTGCCAGTAGATTGGACAGGGCGGCTACGGGTTACGAGCAGTACTTC. The full variable domain, its missing parts supplied by reference TRBV19 and TRBJ2-7, is DGGITQSPKYLFRKEGQNVTLSCEQNLNHDAMYWYRQDPGQGLRLIYYSQIVNDFQKGDIAEGYSVSREKKESFPLTVTSAQKNPTAFYLCASRLDRAATGYEQYFGPGTRLTVT.

This rearrangement joins TRBV11-1 to TRBJ1-1; the D gene is possibly TRBD1 (6 bases). CDR3 length equals 15 residues. Germline assignment: CDR1 SGHAT and CDR2 FQDESV (reference sequence). Trimming removed 3 bases from V and 3 bases from J, with 14 bases in between. CDR3 region: CASSFGGTWYTEAFF. The CDR3 DNA reads TGTGCCAGCAGCTTCGGGGGCACTTGGTACACTGAAGCTTTCTTT.

The chain links TRBV2 to TRBJ1-6, with 7 bases identical to TRBD1. V lost 8 bases to trimming and J lost 7 bases; unmatched junction nucleotides: 11. The CDR3 contains 15 residues. Germline V CDR1 and CDR2: SNHLY, FYNNEI. The CDR3 is CASRSSGRGNSPLHF. The DNA of the CDR3 is TGTGCCAGCCGGTCAAGTGGCAGGGGGAATTCACCCCTCCACTTT.

This clone counts as medium-sized. This chain joins TRBV28 and TRBJ1-4; D gene uncertain. This CDR3 is 13 amino acids long. Germline-derived CDR1 and CDR2 are MDHEN and SYDVKM. Trimming left V 6 bases short and J 10 bases short, with 15 bases between. CDR3 coding DNA: TGTGCCAGCAGATGGCAGCCCCTGGGAAAACTGTTTTTT. Translating it yields CASRWQPLGKLFF.

The V and J genes are TRBV6-5 and TRBJ2-3; D perhaps matches TRBD1 (5 bases). In germline, CDR1 is MNHEY, CDR2 SVGAGI. V was shortened by 5 bases and J by 1 base, with 7 bases between the two germline ends. The CDR3 covers 13 residues. CDR3 amino acids: CASSPQGTDTQYF. The CDR3 DNA reads as TGTGCCAGCAGTCCACAGGGCACAGATACGCAGTATTTT.

DNA for the CDR3: TGTGCCCGGGAATTTAGCTACGAGCAGTACTTC. It translates to CAREFSYEQYF. The chain joins TRBV7-3 to TRBJ2-7; TRBD2 might be the D (5 bases). Germline loops: CDR1 SGHTA, CDR2 FQGTGA. V dropped 11 bases and J dropped 3 bases, with 11 bases sitting between them. This CDR3 is 11 amino acids long.

This chain connects TRBV15 to TRBJ1-5; no definite D call. The CDR3 is 13 amino acids. Germline V gene sequence: CDR1 LNHNV, CDR2 YYDKDF (reference sequence). V was shortened by 0 bases and J by 5 bases, with 5 bases between the two germline ends. The DNA for the CDR3 is TGTGCCACCAGCAGAGATTCCTATCAGCCCCAGCATTTT. Translated: CATSRDSYQPQHF.

V and J are TRBV11-3 and TRBJ2-5; perhaps TRBD2 as D (6 bases). Trimming shortened V by 5 bases and J by 3 bases, and 13 bases separated the two germline ends. Germline lookup yields CDR1 SGHNT and CDR2 YENEEA. The CDR3 has 14 amino acids. CDR3 sequence (DNA): TGTGCCAGCAGCCCAGGACTACCCGAAGAGACCCAGTACTTC. Translated, it gives CASSPGLPEETQYF.

This clone was detected once. The V and J genes are TRBV5-1 and TRBJ2-4; D is possibly TRBD1 (6 bases). The CDR3 contains 14 residues. Per the germline V gene, CDR1 is SGHRS and CDR2 is YFSETQ. Between the trimmed V and J ends, which lost 4 bases and 6 bases, there was a span of 14 bases. In DNA, the CDR3 is TGCGCCAGCAGCCCCCAGACAGGCACAAACATTCAGTACTTC. Its translation is CASSPQTGTNIQYF. Full variable domain (missing parts from reference TRBV5-1 and TRBJ2-4): KAGVTQTPRYLIKTRGQQVTLSCSPISGHRSVSWYQQTPGQGLQFLFEYFSETQRNKGNFPGRFSGRQFSNSRSEMNVSTLELGDSALYLCASSPQTGTNIQYFGAGTRLSVL.

V gene TRBV2 combines with J gene TRBJ1-3, with D unclear. Germline assignment: CDR1 SNHLY and CDR2 FYNNEI. The CDR3 consists of 15 residues. Trimming cost V 2 bases and J 0 bases, with 8 bases left between them. The CDR3 bases are TGTGCCAGCAGTGAAAGGTGGAGCTCTGGAAACACCATATATTTT. It codes for CASSERWSSGNTIYF. Supplemented by reference TRBV2 and TRBJ1-3, the full variable domain reads EPEVTQTPSHQVTQMGQEVILRCVPISNHLYFYWYRQILGQKVEFLVSFYNNEISEKSEIFDDQFSVERPDGSNFTLKIRSTKLEDSAMYFCASSERWSSGNTIYFGEGSWLTVV.

The chain recombines TRBV27 with TRBJ2-2; D not resolved. Germline values: CDR1 MNHEY, CDR2 SMNVEV (reference sequence). Trimming took off 1 base at V and 7 bases at J, with 4 bases between the two ends. This CDR3 contains 12 residues. The CDR3 DNA is TGTGCCAGCAGTTTATACGGCGGGGAGCTGTTTTTT. It is translated as CASSLYGGELFF.

CDR3 DNA sequence: TGTGCCTGGAGTGGCTCTAGCGTCTACGAGCAGTACTTC. This encodes CAWSGSSVYEQYF. This chain connects TRBV30 to TRBJ2-7; tentative D call: TRBD2 (6 bases). Germline lookup yields CDR1 GTSNPN and CDR2 SVGIG (reference sequence). Trimming stripped 1 base from V and 3 bases from J, with 10 bases between. The CDR3 runs 13 residues.

V and J are TRBV11-2 and TRBJ1-3; D is unresolved. The CDR3 has 17 residues. The V gene lost 5 bases and the J gene lost 4 bases, with 21 bases spanning the gap. Looked up from germline, CDR1 is SGHAT and CDR2 is FQNNGV. The CDR3 DNA reads as TGTGCCAGCAGCCCTATGGTCCGGGCGCCGGCCGGAAACACCATATATTTT. Encoded protein: CASSPMVRAPAGNTIYF. Together with reference TRBV11-2 and TRBJ1-3, the CDR3 gives the full variable domain: EAGVAQSPRYKIIEKRQSVAFWCNPISGHATLYWYQQILGQGPKLLIQFQNNGVVDDSQLPKDRFSAERLKGVDSTLKIQPAKLEDSAVYLCASSPMVRAPAGNTIYFGEGSWLTVV.

The sample holds one count of this clone. This chain links TRBV7-9 with TRBJ2-7; TRBD1 agrees at 9 bases. CDR3 length: 17 amino acids. CDR1 is SEHNR and CDR2 is FQNEAQ in the germline V gene (reference sequence). V lost 5 bases, J lost 5 bases, and 16 bases stayed unmatched. The CDR3 region is CASSPWTGDPSGNEQYF. In DNA, the CDR3 is TGTGCCAGCAGCCCTTGGACAGGGGACCCCTCTGGGAACGAGCAGTACTTC.

The chain has TRBV6-1 and TRBJ2-7; D is undetermined. This CDR3 is built from 13 residues. V was pared by 7 bases and J by 6 bases, with 16 bases between. Germline assignment: CDR1 MNHNS and CDR2 SASEGT. CDR3 DNA sequence: TGTGCCAGCACCGACTGGAAGGATCTCGAGCAGTACTTC. The encoded protein is CASTDWKDLEQYF.

The chain has TRBV7-9 and TRBJ1-2; D is uncertain. V was trimmed by 0 bases and J by 3 bases, leaving 5 bases between them. Germline assignment: CDR1 SEHNR and CDR2 FQNEAQ (reference sequence). The CDR3 totals 13 residues. The CDR3 DNA follows: TGTGCCAGCAGCTTAGCCAGCGACTATGGCTACACCTTC. It yields the protein CASSLASDYGYTF.

The CDR3 is CASSLSGRTNEKLFF. For the CDR3, the DNA is TGTGCCAGCAGTTTGTCGGGGCGAACTAATGAAAAACTGTTTTTT. This chain uses TRBV27 with TRBJ1-4; D may be TRBD1 (5 bases). The V end lost 3 bases, the J end lost 1 base, and 9 bases lay between the germline ends. Germline values: CDR1 MNHEY, CDR2 SMNVEV (reference sequence). The CDR3 has 15 amino acids. The full variable domain, in which reference TRBV27 and TRBJ1-4 provide the parts outside the CDR3, is EAQVTQNPRYLITVTGKKLTVTCSQNMNHEYMSWYRQDPGLGLRQIYYSMNVEVTDKGDVPEGYKVSRKEKRNFPLILESPSPNQTSLYFCASSLSGRTNEKLFFGSGTQLSVL.

V gene TRBV7-9 combines with J gene TRBJ1-4; TRBD1 matches at 9 bases. CDR1 is SEHNR and CDR2 is FQNEAQ in the germline V gene (reference sequence). V trimming: 4 bases; J trimming: 8 bases; junction bases outside the gene matches: 8. This CDR3 has 15 residues. This CDR3 reads CASSSAGTGKEKLFF. The CDR3 DNA sequence: TGTGCCAGCAGCTCGGCCGGGACAGGGAAAGAAAAACTGTTTTTT.

The CDR3 nucleotides are TGCAGCGCTGGTGGAGGGGGCTGGGACGAGCAGTACTTC. It is translated as CSAGGGGWDEQYF. J is TRBJ2-7 and V is TRBV29-1, with D maybe TRBD1 (7 bases). Germline V gene data show CDR1 as SQVTM and CDR2 as ANQGSEA. The CDR3 length is 13 residues. The germline V and J ends were trimmed by 7 bases and 5 bases, with 18 bases remaining between them.

By sample fraction, this clone is medium-sized. The rearrangement joins TRBV5-6 to TRBJ1-2; D is unresolved. Trimming stripped 1 base from V and 5 bases from J, with 9 bases between. CDR1 is SGHDT, CDR2 YYEEEE, per germline. There are 13 residues in the CDR3. CDR3 sequence: CASSLQAAYGYTF. The CDR3 DNA follows: TGTGCCAGCAGCTTGCAGGCCGCTTATGGCTACACCTTC.

This sequence joins TRBV27 and TRBJ1-5; 8 nucleotides agree with TRBD1. J gave up 4 bases and V 6 bases, and 8 bases lay outside the gene matches. The CDR3 is 15 residues long. Germline CDR1 and CDR2: MNHEY and SMNVEV (reference sequence). CDR3 in DNA: TGTGCCAGCAGATCCGGACAGGGAAAAAATCAGCCCCAGCATTTT. Amino acid sequence: CASRSGQGKNQPQHF.

Only a few counts were recorded for this clone. The chain uses TRBV9 and TRBJ2-1, with D possibly being TRBD2 (5 bases). V gave up 0 bases and J gave up 3 bases, with 13 bases separating them. CDR3 length: 16 amino acids. CDR1 is SGDLS, CDR2 YYNGEE, per germline. The CDR3 region has the DNA TGTGCCAGCAGCGTAGGGTCATTAGCGAACTACAATGAGCAGTTCTTC. The encoded protein is CASSVGSLANYNEQFF.

This clone has only a few counts. The rearrangement uses TRBV27 and TRBJ1-5; 9 bases agree with TRBD1. Germline CDR1 MNHEY, CDR2 SMNVEV (reference sequence). The CDR3 has 15 amino acids. V dropped 5 bases and J dropped 5; count of bases not matched to a gene: 7. The CDR3 DNA sequence: TGTGCCAGCAGTCCCCAGACAGGGGGATATCAGCCCCAGCATTTT. It is translated as CASSPQTGGYQPQHF.

The rearrangement joins TRBV2 to TRBJ1-2, with 10 bases matching TRBD1. Germline CDR1 and CDR2: SNHLY and FYNNEI. CDR3 size: 15 residues. V was clipped by 6 bases and J by 1 base; unmatched bases: 5. CDR3 sequence: CASRTGTGVNYGYTF. The CDR3 DNA sequence: TGTGCCAGCAGAACCGGGACAGGGGTTAACTATGGCTACACCTTC.

The chain combines TRBV10-3 with TRBJ1-2; D gene unclear. Germline V gene sequence: CDR1 ENHRY, CDR2 SYGVKD. V gave up 7 bases and J gave up 2 bases, with 14 bases separating them. The CDR3 extends over 14 amino acids. CDR3 DNA: TGTGCCATCAAGCCTGGGGAAGTCAACTATGGCTACACCTTC. This encodes CAIKPGEVNYGYTF.

This clone came up once. The chain employs TRBV28 and TRBJ2-7; 7 nucleotides agree with TRBD1. V shed 3 bases, J shed 1 base, and the junction held 3 bases outside the gene matches. In germline, CDR1 is MDHEN, CDR2 SYDVKM. The CDR3 sequence is 14 residues long. As DNA, the CDR3 is TGTGCCAGCAGTTTTTCAGGGGGTTCCTACGAGCAGTACTTC. Translated, it gives CASSFSGGSYEQYF. Full variable domain (outside the CDR3, taken from reference TRBV28 and TRBJ2-7): DVKVTQSSRYLVKRTGEKVFLECVQDMDHENMFWYRQDPGLGLRLIYFSYDVKMKEKGDIPEGYSVSREKKERFSLILESASTNQTSMYLCASSFSGGSYEQYFGPGTRLTVT.

The chain uses TRBV21-1 and TRBJ2-5; the table's TRBD1 call for D was not verified on the DNA. TRBV21-1 is labeled a pseudogene. This CDR3 is 12 amino acids long. This CDR3 reads CAEGQSQETQYF. The CDR3 bases are TGTGCCGAGGGACAGTCCCAAGAGACCCAGTACTTC.

This clone came up once. The chain joins TRBV30 to TRBJ1-5; a weak D match, TRBD1 (5 bases). The CDR3 is 13 residues long. The V gene's germline CDR1 is GTSNPN and CDR2 SVGIG (reference sequence). V lost 2 bases, J lost 5 bases, and 10 bases lay in between. CDR3 sequence (DNA): TGTGCCTGGAGTTTGGGGGAGTATCAGCCCCAGCATTTT. This encodes CAWSLGEYQPQHF.